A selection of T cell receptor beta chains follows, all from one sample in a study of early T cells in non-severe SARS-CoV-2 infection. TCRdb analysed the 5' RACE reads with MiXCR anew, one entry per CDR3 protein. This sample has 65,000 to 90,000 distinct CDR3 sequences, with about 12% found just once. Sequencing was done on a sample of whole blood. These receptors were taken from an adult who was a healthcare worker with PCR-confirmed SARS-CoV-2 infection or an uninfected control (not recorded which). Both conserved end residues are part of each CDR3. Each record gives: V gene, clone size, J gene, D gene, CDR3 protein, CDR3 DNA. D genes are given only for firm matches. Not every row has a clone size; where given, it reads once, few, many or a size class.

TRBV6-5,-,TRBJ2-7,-,CASSEPRGAGAPSYEQYF,TGTGCCAGCAGTGAACCCCGAGGGGCAGGGGCCCCCTCCTACGAGCAGTACTTC
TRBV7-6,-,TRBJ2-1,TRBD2,CASSLVLAGGPSNEQFF,TGTGCCAGCAGCTTAGTCTTAGCGGGAGGGCCAAGCAATGAGCAGTTCTTC
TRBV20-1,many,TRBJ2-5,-,CSARDRGGGFQETQYF,TGCAGTGCTAGAGATCGGGGAGGGGGCTTTCAAGAGACCCAGTACTTC
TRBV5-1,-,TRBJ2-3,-,CASSLEVGATDTQYF,TGCGCCAGCAGCTTGGAAGTCGGGGCAACAGATACGCAGTATTTT
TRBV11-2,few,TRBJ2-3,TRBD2,CASSWTSGGFQDTQYF,TGTGCCAGCAGCTGGACTAGCGGGGGCTTCCAAGATACGCAGTATTTT
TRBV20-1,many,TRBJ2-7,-,CSAKDADTVTYEQYF,TGCAGTGCTAAGGATGCGGACACCGTTACCTACGAGCAGTACTTC
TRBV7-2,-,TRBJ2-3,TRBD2,CASSSERGFHTDTQYF,TGTGCCAGCAGCTCGGAGCGGGGGTTTCACACAGATACGCAGTATTTT
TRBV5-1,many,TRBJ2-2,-,CASRPDRLMNTGELFF,TGCGCCAGCAGACCTGACAGACTGATGAACACCGGGGAGCTGTTTTTT
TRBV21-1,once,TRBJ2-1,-,CTSSITGNNEQFF,TGTACCAGCAGCATAACAGGGAATAATGAGCAGTTCTTC
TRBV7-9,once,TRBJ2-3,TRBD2,CATRTSGLRRKDTQYF,TGTGCCACTCGGACTAGCGGCCTACGACGGAAAGATACGCAGTATTTT
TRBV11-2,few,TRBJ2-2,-,CASSLTRGANTGELFF,TGTGCCAGCAGCTTAACGCGCGGGGCGAACACCGGGGAGCTGTTTTTT
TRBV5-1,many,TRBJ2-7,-,CASSPRSSADYEQYF,TGCGCCAGCAGCCCAAGGTCGAGCGCCGACTACGAGCAGTACTTC
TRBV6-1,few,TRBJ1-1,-,CASSEHPLSVTEAFF,TGTGCCAGCAGTGAACACCCTCTGTCCGTGACTGAAGCTTTCTTT
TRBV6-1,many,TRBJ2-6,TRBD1,CASSERTGGSGANVLTF,TGTGCCAGCAGTGAACGGACAGGGGGTTCTGGGGCCAACGTCCTGACTTTC
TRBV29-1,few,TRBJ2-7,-,CSVGQGLGRPEQYF,TGCAGCGTTGGCCAGGGTCTAGGTCGTCCCGAGCAGTACTTC
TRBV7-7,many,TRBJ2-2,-,CASSLDGATNTGELFF,TGTGCTAGCAGCTTAGACGGGGCAACGAACACCGGGGAGCTGTTTTTT
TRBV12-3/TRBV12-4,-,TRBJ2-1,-,CANSLLRRYNEQFF,TGTGCCAACAGCCTTCTACGACGGTACAATGAGCAGTTCTTC
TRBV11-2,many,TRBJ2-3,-,CASSYTDTQYF,TGTGCCAGCAGCTACACAGATACGCAGTATTTT
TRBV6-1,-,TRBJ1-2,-,CASSKEKHYGYTF,TGTGCCAGCAGTAAGGAAAAGCACTATGGCTACACCTTC
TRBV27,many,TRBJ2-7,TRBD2,CASSLGGRAYEQYF,TGTGCCAGCAGTTTAGGCGGGAGGGCCTACGAGCAGTACTTC
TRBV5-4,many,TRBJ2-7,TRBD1,CASSAGTGLSYEQYF,TGTGCCAGCAGCGCCGGGACAGGGTTATCCTACGAGCAGTACTTC
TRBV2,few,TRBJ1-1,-,CASGRVGGVTEAFF,TGTGCCAGCGGAAGGGTGGGGGGTGTCACTGAAGCTTTCTTT
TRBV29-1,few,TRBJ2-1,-,CSVRSAWGAGYNEQFF,TGCAGCGTCCGCTCCGCCTGGGGGGCCGGCTACAATGAGCAGTTCTTC
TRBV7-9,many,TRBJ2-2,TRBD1,CASRLDRGRGGELFF,TGTGCCAGCAGACTGGACAGGGGGCGCGGCGGGGAGCTGTTTTTT
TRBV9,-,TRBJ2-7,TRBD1,CASSPPGGRLEQYF,TGTGCCAGCAGCCCCCCAGGGGGCCGGTTGGAGCAGTACTTC
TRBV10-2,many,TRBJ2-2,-,CASSEPGHANTGELFF,TGCGCCAGCAGCGAGCCGGGACACGCCAACACCGGGGAGCTGTTTTTT
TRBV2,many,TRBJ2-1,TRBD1,CASSVAGQGFHEQFF,TGTGCCAGCAGCGTTGCGGGACAGGGCTTCCATGAGCAGTTCTTC
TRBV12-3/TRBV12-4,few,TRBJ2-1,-,CASSLPGGHQFF,TGTGCCAGCAGTCTTCCGGGGGGCCACCAGTTCTTC
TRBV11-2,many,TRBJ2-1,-,CASSLGGDEQFF,TGTGCCAGCAGCTTAGGGGGAGATGAGCAGTTCTTC
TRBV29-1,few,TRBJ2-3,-,CSVGGTDTQYF,TGCAGCGTTGGAGGGACAGATACGCAGTATTTT
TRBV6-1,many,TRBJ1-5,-,CASSSWDTRQPQHF,TGTGCCAGCAGTTCTTGGGACACCAGGCAGCCCCAGCATTTT
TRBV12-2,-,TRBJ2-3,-,CASRPRPEVTDTQYF,TGTGCAAGTCGCCCGCGGCCCGAGGTCACAGATACGCAGTATTTT
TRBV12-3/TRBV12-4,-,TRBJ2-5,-,CASMGRETQYF,TGTGCCAGCATGGGGAGAGAGACCCAGTACTTC
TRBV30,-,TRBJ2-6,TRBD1,CAWSRRDRGSAGANVLTF,TGTGCCTGGAGTAGAAGGGACAGGGGTTCTGCTGGGGCCAACGTCCTGACTTTC
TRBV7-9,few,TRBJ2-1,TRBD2,CASSLTSGRVNEQFF,TGTGCCAGCAGCTTAACTAGCGGGAGGGTTAATGAGCAGTTCTTC
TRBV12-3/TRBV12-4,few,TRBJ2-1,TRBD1,CASSSSQGANEQFF,TGTGCCAGCAGCTCTAGTCAGGGGGCGAATGAGCAGTTCTTC
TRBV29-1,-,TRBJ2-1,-,CSVLGQDNEQFF,TGCAGCGTTCTGGGACAAGACAATGAGCAGTTCTTC
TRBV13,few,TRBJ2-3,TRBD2,CASSSSGSMSTDTQYF,TGTGCCAGCAGCTCTAGCGGGAGTATGAGTACAGATACGCAGTATTTT
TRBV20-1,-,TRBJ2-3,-,CSATEASSPTDTQYF,TGCAGTGCTACCGAAGCCTCATCACCCACAGATACGCAGTATTTT
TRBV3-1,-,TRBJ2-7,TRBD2,CASSRRTSLFNEQYF,TGTGCCAGCAGTCGCCGGACTAGTCTATTCAACGAGCAGTACTTC